The TCR beta chain under discussion was sequenced for a study of neurological immune-mediated disorders. Study as a whole: The study included some 35 multiple sclerosis patients, around 31 relapsing-remitting and 3 secondary progressive. Study-wide findings and caveats: One related-CDR3 cluster, which may be a signature, held the repertoires of 18 of 34 multiple sclerosis patients after phylogenetic grouping.

The time point here: longitudinal time-point 2. Unsorted libraries were prepared from 2 million PBMCs held at -80 C. The CDR3 is 13 residues long. V dropped 3 bases and J dropped 8 bases, with 8 bases sitting between them. Germline loops: CDR1 KGHSH, CDR2 LQKENI. The team produced cDNA through 5'RACE using 10-nucleotide random UMIs. TCRdb used MiXCR to reprocess the 5' RACE reads, holding one entry per CDR3 protein. The sample shows about 80,000 distinct CDR3 sequences, 5% to 6.5% of them seen only once. This clonotype was observed at least ten times. Its antigen is as yet unknown. Sequences were obtained from PBMCs. The receptor's source is a woman aged 55 to 70 with multiple sclerosis. The rearrangement links TRBV18 to TRBJ1-6, with a weak D call TRBD1 (5 bases). CDR3 DNA: TGTGCCAGCTCACCCCAGGGAGATTCACCCCTCCACTTT. Translating it yields CASSPQGDSPLHF.